The T cell receptor (beta chain) under discussion was sequenced for a study of blood T cell repertoires in COVID-19. For the study at large: Acute and convalescent COVID-19 specimens originated in the United States, Italy and Spain. T cells, B-cell-depleted T cells, or PBMCs provided the cDNA or gDNA that served as material.

V was clipped by 4 bases and J by 4 bases; unmatched bases: 8. CDR1 is SGHRS, CDR2 YFSETQ, per germline. The CDR3 runs to 15 residues. Methods used by the authors: The authors estimated nucleated cell counts from reference gene primer amplification. This table comes from immunoSEQ multiplex PCR, and its TCRdb copy is limited to in-frame clones, with some not included. V, J and clone size were drawn from that table, and D and trimming were deduced from the DNA. Of under 150,000 clones in the sample, 70% to 85% are singletons; the top ten hold less than 8%. Sequenced input: peripheral blood. The source of this sequence is a man between 65 and 80 years old with active or convalescent COVID-19. The rearrangement joins TRBV5-1 to TRBJ2-7; TRBD2 matches at 10 bases. In DNA form, the CDR3 reads TGCGCCAGCAGCCTTGACACTAGCGGGATATACGAGCAGTACTTC. Its translation: CASSLDTSGIYEQYF.